Shown below are 12 T cell receptor beta chains from a single sample sequenced in a study of shared clonotypes between healthy human individuals. Using immunoSEQ multiplex PCR, the repertoire was profiled, and TCRdb retains in-frame clones only, with some absent. In the table there are millions of clones, over 90% of which are singletons. Sequencing was performed on naive CD4+ T cells from PBMCs. The subset was: CD45RA+ positively selected. All receptors come from a man younger than 35 in good health. Some clones in this sample may be carry-over from other donors' samples.

In DNA, the CDR3 is TGTGCCAGCAGTTTGGAGGGTAGAGGAGGAAACACCATATATTTT. It is translated as CASSLEGRGGNTIYF. The genes are TRBV28 and TRBJ1-3, with D unresolved. V shed 3 bases and J shed 4 bases, with 13 bases lying between them. CDR3 length equals 15 residues. Germline V gene sequence: CDR1 MDHEN, CDR2 SYDVKM.

This clone is a singleton in its sample. This rearrangement joins TRBV28 to TRBJ2-2; weak D call: TRBD2 (5 bases). CDR3 size: 13 residues. Germline CDR1 MDHEN, CDR2 SYDVKM. The CDR3 sequence is CGAGGANTGELFF. CDR3 DNA: TGTGGGGCGGGTGGGGCGAACACCGGGGAGCTGTTTTTT.

V is TRBV18 and J is TRBJ1-1; D call uncertain. Trimming took 5 bases from V and 4 from J, leaving 11 bases between them. Germline CDR1 is KGHSH and CDR2 is LQKENI. The CDR3 has 13 residues. The CDR3 DNA reads as TGTGCCAGCTCAGAGGCAGGAGGCACTGAAGCTTTCTTT. Translating it yields CASSEAGGTEAFF.

V usage is TRBV6-1 and J usage is TRBJ2-5; D uncertain. Trimming pared 8 bases from V and 5 bases from J, leaving 12 bases between. In germline, CDR1 is MNHNS, CDR2 SASEGT. CDR3 length: 12 amino acids. As DNA, the CDR3 is TGTGCCAGCGGGCCCACGGTCGAGACCCAGTACTTC. As protein: CASGPTVETQYF.

The CDR3 coding sequence is TGTGCCAGCACCAGGGGGCGCTTCTACGAGCAGTACTTC. As protein: CASTRGRFYEQYF. This chain connects TRBV28 to TRBJ2-7; 8 nucleotides agree with TRBD1. The CDR3 length is 13 residues. V lost 7 bases, J lost 3 bases, and 5 bases stayed unmatched. From germline, CDR1 is MDHEN and CDR2 SYDVKM.

The chain carries TRBV6-1 and TRBJ2-6; D assignment may be TRBD1 or TRBD2 (5 bases each). The CDR3 totals 15 residues. V shed 6 bases and J shed 4 bases, with 13 bases lying between them. CDR1 is MNHNS and CDR2 is SASEGT in the germline V gene. This chain's CDR3 is CASSRDDPGANVLTF. CDR3 sequence (DNA): TGTGCCAGCAGCAGGGACGACCCGGGGGCCAACGTCCTGACTTTC.

This rearrangement joins TRBV5-4 to TRBJ2-1; 9 bases map to TRBD2. This CDR3 has 16 amino acids. Germline V gene sequence: CDR1 SGHNT, CDR2 YYREEE (reference sequence). Trimming took 4 bases from V and 3 from J; bases not matched to a gene: 8. The CDR3 is CASSPLAGTDYNEQFF. The CDR3 region has the DNA TGTGCCAGCAGCCCCCTAGCGGGAACCGACTACAATGAGCAGTTCTTC.

This clone was seen just once. The genes are TRBV6-1 and TRBJ1-5; TRBD1 aligns across 11 bases. The CDR3 is made up of 15 amino acids. Losses at the gene ends were 10 bases for V and 5 bases for J; bases not matched to a gene: 10. From germline, CDR1 is MNHNS and CDR2 SASEGT. The CDR3 DNA sequence: TGTGCCACCGGGGGACAGGGGGGGCATTATCAGCCCCAGCATTTT. This codes for CATGGQGGHYQPQHF.

This chain connects TRBV11-3 to TRBJ2-1, with 8 bases identical to TRBD2. This CDR3 is built from 14 residues. The germline CDR1 and CDR2 sequences are SGHNT and YENEEA. V lost 5 bases and J lost 4; bases outside the gene matches: 4. DNA for the CDR3: TGTGCCAGCAGCGTAAGCGGGAGTTACAATGAGCAGTTCTTC. This codes for CASSVSGSYNEQFF.

The rearrangement uses TRBV7-2 and TRBJ2-7; D unclear. The CDR3 runs 12 residues. Trimming removed 1 base from V and 13 bases from J, with 14 bases in between. The V gene's germline CDR1 is SGHTA and CDR2 FQGNSA. The CDR3 DNA is TGTGCCAGCAGCTTAGTTCTCGCTAGTTTATACTTC. It codes for CASSLVLASLYF. The full variable domain, its missing parts supplied by reference TRBV7-2 and TRBJ2-7, is GAGVSQSPSNKVTEKGKDVELRCDPISGHTALYWYRQSLGQGLEFLIYFQGNSAPDKSGLPSDRFSAERTGGSVSTLTIQRTQQEDSAVYLCASSLVLASLYFGPGTRLTVT.

V and J are TRBV5-6 and TRBJ1-2; a weak D match, TRBD1 (6 bases). Germline CDR1 SGHDT, CDR2 YYEEEE. The V gene lost 2 bases and the J gene lost 8 bases, with 16 bases spanning the gap. The CDR3 is 14 residues long. The CDR3 sequence is CASSFPGATDGYTF. The CDR3 DNA sequence: TGTGCCAGCAGCTTCCCGGGGGCGACCGACGGCTACACCTTC.

A single count supports this clone. The same CDR3 arises from other DNA sequences in this sample as well. The rearrangement uses TRBV11-3 and TRBJ2-7; possibly TRBD2 for D (5 bases). Trimming shortened V by 1 base and J by 4 bases, and 8 bases separated the two germline ends. Germline CDR1 reads SGHNT; CDR2 reads YENEEA. This CDR3 has 13 amino acids. CDR3 coding DNA: TGTGCCAGCAGCTTAGGGTCGGGGTACGAGCAGTACTTC. Translating it yields CASSLGSGYEQYF.